Listed below are T cell receptor beta chains from one sample, sequenced in a study of T cell responses to AZD1222 COVID-19 vaccine. TCRdb keeps only in-frame clones here, not all; method: immunoSEQ multiplex PCR. The sample has approximately 80,000 clones, 75% to 90% seen once. This material consisted of peripheral blood, taken on day 0 of AZD1222 vaccination. The origin of the receptors is an adult in good health. The CDR3 runs from the conserved cysteine through the conserved F or W. D genes are given only for firm matches. Some rows have no size entry. The others give once, few or many, or a class for an expanded clone.

J gene | V gene | clone size | D gene | CDR3 DNA | CDR3 protein
TRBJ1-1 | TRBV6-5 | . | . | TGTGCCAGCCTCCTGGACGGACGATCTGAAGCTTTCTTT | CASLLDGRSEAFF
TRBJ2-2 | TRBV7-3 | . | . | TGTGCCAGCAGCTTAAGACCCTCGGGCACCGGGGAGCTGTTTTTT | CASSLRPSGTGELFF
TRBJ2-5 | TRBV5-5 | . | . | TGTGCCAGCAGCCCGGACAGCCAAGAGACCCAGTACTTC | CASSPDSQETQYF
TRBJ1-2 | TRBV5-1 | . | . | TGCGCCAGCAGCTTGGAGCACGGGGGCCGAGGCTACACCTTC | CASSLEHGGRGYTF
TRBJ1-1 | TRBV7-3 | once | . | TGTGCCAGCAGCGAACAGTCTGACACTGAAGCTTTCTTT | CASSEQSDTEAFF
TRBJ1-2 | TRBV28 | . | . | TGTGCCAGCAGGATAGGGGGTCGCTATGGCTACACCTTC | CASRIGGRYGYTF
TRBJ2-3 | TRBV11-3 | . | . | TGTGCCAGCAGCTTAGGGGTAGATACGCAGTATTTT | CASSLGVDTQYF
TRBJ1-1 | TRBV30 | few | TRBD1 | TGTGCCTGGACCTATCCTTCAGGGGGCAGAGTGAACACTGAAGCTTTCTTT | CAWTYPSGGRVNTEAFF
TRBJ1-4 | TRBV5-1 | . | . | TGCGCCAGCAGTCCCGGAGGGGCAACTAATGAAAAACTGTTTTTT | CASSPGGATNEKLFF
TRBJ1-6 | TRBV7-2 | . | . | TGTGCCAGCAGCTTAGTCCCCCAGCCTCGTCTTAACTCACCCCTCCACTTT | CASSLVPQPRLNSPLHF